Here is one TCR beta chain with its context. This entry is derived from a study of cytomegalovirus exposure and HLA in healthy donors. Assay used: immunoSEQ multiplex PCR; TCRdb lists only in-frame clones, some missing. The sample contains more than 45,000 clones, about 95% of which appear only once. This CDR3 is 15 amino acids long. V was clipped by 2 bases and J by 4 bases; unmatched bases: 7. Germline lookup yields CDR1 GTSNPN and CDR2 SVGIG (reference sequence). V and J are TRBV30 and TRBJ1-2; 10 bases map to TRBD1. Sequenced input: PBMCs. The receptor was derived from a young man in good health and CMV-seronegative. CDR3 loop: CAWSSGTGEGYGYTF. Written as DNA, the CDR3 is TGTGCCTGGAGTTCCGGGACAGGGGAAGGCTATGGCTACACCTTC. The full variable domain, in which reference TRBV30 and TRBJ1-2 provide the parts outside the CDR3, is SQTIHQWPATLVQPVGSPLSLECTVEGTSNPNLYWYRQAAGRGLQLLFYSVGIGQISSEVPQNLSASRPQDRQFILSSKKLLLSDSGFYLCAWSSGTGEGYGYTFGSGTRLTVV.